This TCR beta chain was sequenced for a study of a mutant IDH1 vaccine in newly diagnosed glioma. Study at large: All eight of the vaccinations patients received fell in weeks 1, 3, 5, 7, 11, 15, 19 and 23.

Method: immunoSEQ multiplex PCR; TCRdb's copy keeps in-frame clones and lacks some. In the table there are around 28,000 clones, roughly 90% of which are singletons. Points on this clone: Antigen unknown.

Specified time point: week 5, during vaccination. Vaccine doses each comprised 300 ug of mutant IDH1 20-mer peptide, with topical imiquimod. The astrocytomas were IDH1-mutant, ATRX-negative, and WHO grade 3 or 4. This specimen consisted of PBMCs, obtained from a glioma patient whose treatment included an IDH1 peptide vaccine. The TCR sequence derives from a young man with glioma.

For the CDR3, the DNA is TGTGCCAGCAGCCCCAGCCAGGCCGGGGGCTATGGCTACACCTTC. Translated: CASSPSQAGGYGYTF. The chain uses TRBV7-9 and TRBJ1-2; maybe TRBD1 (5 bases). The V gene lost 5 bases and the J gene lost 4 bases, with 17 bases spanning the gap. Germline V gene sequence: CDR1 SEHNR, CDR2 FQNEAQ (reference sequence). The CDR3 spans 15 residues.